These 20 T cell receptor beta chains share one sample of origin, sequenced in a study of blood T cell repertoires in COVID-19. The protocol was immunoSEQ multiplex PCR, while the TCRdb copy is restricted to in-frame clones and leaves out a portion. The data contain under 250,000 clones, 75% to 90% of them seen just once; the ten biggest clones take up approximately 5.6%. Sample: peripheral blood. The receptors were sampled from a woman in her 70s with COVID-19, enrolled during active disease.

The chain carries TRBV2 and TRBJ1-2; TRBD1 might be the D (6 bases). Trimming pared 7 bases from V and 5 bases from J, leaving 20 bases between. Germline loops: CDR1 SNHLY, CDR2 FYNNEI. This CDR3 contains 15 residues. The CDR3 region is CASTLEGQSLYGYTF. Here the CDR3 DNA reads TGTGCCAGCACCCTCGAAGGACAGTCTTTGTATGGCTACACCTTC.

The genes are TRBV30 and TRBJ2-7; 7 positions agree with TRBD1. Germline V gene data show CDR1 as GTSNPN and CDR2 as SVGIG (reference sequence). With V trimmed by 5 bases and J by 3 bases, 7 bases remained unmatched. CDR3 length: 13 amino acids. Written as DNA, the CDR3 is TGTGCCTGGGCAAGGGGACAGCTCTACGAGCAGTACTTC. Translation gives CAWARGQLYEQYF.

The chain carries TRBV28 and TRBJ1-5; TRBD1 matches at 8 bases. Per the germline V gene, CDR1 is MDHEN and CDR2 is SYDVKM. CDR3 length: 15 amino acids. Losses at the gene ends were 5 bases for V and 7 bases for J; bases not matched to a gene: 10. CDR3 in amino acids: CASSRTQGVGQPQHF. CDR3 sequence (DNA): TGTGCCAGCAGTCGGACACAGGGGGTGGGACAGCCCCAGCATTTT.

This chain joins TRBV2 and TRBJ2-7; TRBD1 agrees at 9 bases. The germline gives CDR1 SNHLY, CDR2 FYNNEI. J lost 4 bases, V lost 4 bases, and 5 bases had no gene match. The CDR3 runs to 14 residues. CDR3 nucleotide sequence: TGTGCCAGCAGTGCGGGACAGGGTAGATACGAGCAGTACTTC. This translates into CASSAGQGRYEQYF.

The genes are TRBV29-1 and TRBJ2-7, with D possibly TRBD1 on 6 matching bases. Trimming took 6 bases from V and 2 from J, leaving 14 bases between them. Germline values: CDR1 SQVTM, CDR2 ANQGSEA. The CDR3 consists of 13 residues. CDR3 amino acids: CSVARDTTYEQYF. CDR3 DNA sequence: TGCAGCGTCGCCCGGGACACTACCTACGAGCAGTACTTC.

This sequence joins TRBV28 and TRBJ2-1; the D gene is possibly TRBD1 (6 bases). Looked up from germline, CDR1 is MDHEN and CDR2 is SYDVKM. V dropped 4 bases and J dropped 5 bases, with 18 bases sitting between them. The CDR3 runs 16 residues. CDR3 amino acids: CASSSSQTGPDNEQFF. Here the CDR3 DNA reads TGTGCCAGCAGTTCATCCCAGACAGGACCGGACAATGAGCAGTTCTTC. Full variable domain (remainder filled in from reference TRBV28 and TRBJ2-1): DVKVTQSSRYLVKRTGEKVFLECVQDMDHENMFWYRQDPGLGLRLIYFSYDVKMKEKGDIPEGYSVSREKKERFSLILESASTNQTSMYLCASSSSQTGPDNEQFFGPGTRLTVL.

The chain is built from TRBV27 and TRBJ1-6; 8 bases are a match to TRBD1. The V segment lost 5 bases and the J segment 2 bases; nucleotides outside the gene matches: 11. Per germline, CDR1 MNHEY and CDR2 SMNVEV (reference sequence). The CDR3 covers 18 residues. CDR3 residues: CASSGAPGGLTYNSPLHF. CDR3 DNA: TGTGCCAGCAGTGGGGCGCCAGGGGGCCTTACCTATAATTCACCCCTCCACTTT.

This chain joins TRBV5-1 and TRBJ2-5, with D possibly matching TRBD1 (6 bases). V was shortened by 1 base and J by 5 bases, with 12 bases between the two germline ends. CDR3 size: 14 residues. CDR1 and CDR2 from the germline V gene are SGHRS and YFSETQ. CDR3 in amino acids: CASSLTGPAETQYF. The CDR3 nucleotides are TGCGCCAGCAGCTTGACAGGGCCGGCGGAGACCCAGTACTTC.

This chain connects TRBV11-2 to TRBJ2-7, with TRBD2 as a possible D gene (6 bases). V was pared by 5 bases and J by 3 bases, with 17 bases between. In germline, CDR1 is SGHAT, CDR2 FQNNGV. The CDR3 extends over 15 amino acids. For the CDR3, the DNA is TGTGCCAGCAGCGTACGGAGGGAAAGGAACTACGAGCAGTACTTC. It is translated as CASSVRRERNYEQYF.

The chain joins TRBV5-5 to TRBJ1-1, with a tentative D call TRBD1 (5 bases). The CDR3 length is 14 residues. Trimming pared 6 bases from V and 1 base from J, leaving 13 bases between. The germline gives CDR1 SGHKS, CDR2 YYEKEE (reference sequence). The CDR3 loop is CASTGTWANTEAFF. For the CDR3, the DNA is TGTGCCAGCACTGGGACTTGGGCGAACACTGAAGCTTTCTTT.

For this clone: This CDR3 is also generated by other DNA sequences in the sample. This sequence joins TRBV18 and TRBJ1-1; D not resolved. Per the germline V gene, CDR1 is KGHSH and CDR2 is LQKENI. CDR3 length equals 13 residues. Trimming stripped 2 bases from V and 1 base from J, with 5 bases between. The CDR3 loop reads CASSPNGNTEAFF. The CDR3 nucleotides are TGTGCCAGCTCACCAAACGGGAACACTGAAGCTTTCTTT. The variable domain in full, with the rest retrieved from reference TRBV18 and TRBJ1-1, is NAGVMQNPRHLVRRRGQEARLRCSPMKGHSHVYWYRQLPEEGLKFMVYLQKENIIDESGMPKERFSAEFPKEGPSILRIQQVVRGDSAAYFCASSPNGNTEAFFGQGTRLTVV.

This clone was seen a handful of times. The chain joins TRBV14 to TRBJ2-3; D not certain. The germline gives CDR1 SGHDN, CDR2 FVKESK. Trimming took 2 bases from V and 3 from J, leaving 18 bases between them. This CDR3 region has 17 residues. The CDR3 protein is CASSQLPSLVVTDTQYF. Here the CDR3 DNA reads TGTGCCAGCAGCCAACTGCCGAGTCTAGTGGTGACAGATACGCAGTATTTT.

The chain uses TRBV11-2 and TRBJ2-1; TRBD1 might be the D (5 bases). Trimming removed 3 bases from V and 8 bases from J, with 23 bases in between. The CDR3 runs 17 residues. Germline-derived CDR1 and CDR2 are SGHAT and FQNNGV. The CDR3 DNA reads as TGTGCCAGCAGCTTCCTCCTCCGGGCAGGGATGGTGGATGAGCAGTTCTTC. Protein product: CASSFLLRAGMVDEQFF. The entire variable domain, with the rest obtained from reference TRBV11-2 and TRBJ2-1, is as follows: EAGVAQSPRYKIIEKRQSVAFWCNPISGHATLYWYQQILGQGPKLLIQFQNNGVVDDSQLPKDRFSAERLKGVDSTLKIQPAKLEDSAVYLCASSFLLRAGMVDEQFFGPGTRLTVL.

This clone was detected only once. The chain carries TRBV6-5 and TRBJ2-1; TRBD2 agrees at 9 bases. This CDR3 contains 13 residues. V shed 6 bases, J shed 7 bases, and the junction held 4 bases outside the gene matches. The germline V gene encodes CDR1 MNHEY and CDR2 SVGAGI. The CDR3 DNA reads as TGTGCCAGCAGACTAGCGGGTTGGAATGAGCAGTTCTTC. Amino acids: CASRLAGWNEQFF.

The rearrangement uses TRBV19 and TRBJ2-6, with D hard to call. Germline loops: CDR1 LNHDA, CDR2 SQIVND (reference sequence). The V end lost 5 bases, the J end lost 0 bases, and 8 bases lay between the germline ends. This CDR3 is built from 15 residues. The CDR3 spells CASSPGFSGANVLTF. The CDR3 DNA reads as TGTGCCAGTAGTCCCGGTTTCTCTGGGGCCAACGTCCTGACTTTC.

This rearrangement joins TRBV6-6 to TRBJ1-5; 10 positions agree with TRBD1. Germline loops: CDR1 MNHNY, CDR2 SVGAGI (reference sequence). The J segment lost 4 bases and the V segment lost 8 bases, leaving 8 bases of the junction unmatched. CDR3 size: 15 residues. CDR3 nucleotides: TGTGCCAGCCTCGACAGGGGGCGGGGGAATCAGCCCCAGCATTTT. It specifies CASLDRGRGNQPQHF.

This clone has just a few counts. The rearrangement links TRBV3-1 (or the pseudogene TRBV3-2) to TRBJ2-5, with TRBD2 identical over 13 bases. V shed 2 bases, J shed 5 bases, and the junction held 5 bases outside the gene matches. This CDR3 has 16 residues. Germline CDR1 and CDR2: LGHDT and YNNKEL (reference sequence). CDR3 in DNA: TGTGCCAGCAGCCAAAGGACTAGCGGGAGATCTGAGACCCAGTACTTC. This sequence encodes CASSQRTSGRSETQYF.

The CDR3 loop is CASSLRGSDTEAFF. CDR3 sequence (DNA): TGTGCCAGCAGCCTCAGGGGCTCGGACACTGAAGCTTTCTTT. The rearrangement uses TRBV3-1 (or the pseudogene TRBV3-2) and TRBJ1-1; TRBD1 is a possible D gene (6 bases). The germline V gene encodes CDR1 LGHDT and CDR2 YNNKEL (reference sequence). This CDR3 spans 14 amino acids. Trimming shortened V by 4 bases and J by 3 bases, and 12 bases separated the two germline ends.

The chain joins TRBV2 to TRBJ2-7; 7 bases fit TRBD2. This CDR3 has 13 amino acids. The germline gives CDR1 SNHLY, CDR2 FYNNEI. V shed 2 bases, J shed 4 bases, and the junction held 2 bases outside the gene matches. For the CDR3, the DNA is TGTGCCAGCAGTGAACGAGCGGGATACGAGCAGTACTTC. It encodes CASSERAGYEQYF.

J is TRBJ1-2 and V is TRBV5-1; D is ambiguous. Germline CDR1 SGHRS, CDR2 YFSETQ. This CDR3 is 14 amino acids long. The V end lost 4 bases, the J end lost 8 bases, and 18 bases lay between the germline ends. CDR3 sequence reads: CASSEEAVKAGYTF. The CDR3 region has the DNA TGCGCCAGCAGCGAAGAAGCTGTAAAAGCGGGCTACACCTTC.